This T cell receptor beta chain is from a study of blood T cell repertoires in COVID-19. Looking at the study overall: COVID-19 samples, acute and convalescent, were from the United States, Italy and Spain.

In the source study's methods: Estimation of nucleated cell counts was performed using reference gene primer amplification. The method was immunoSEQ multiplex PCR; TCRdb's version includes in-frame clones alone and lacks a portion of them. The V and J calls and clone size come from that table; D and trimming were worked out from the DNA. The repertoire holds 270,000 or so clones, with 88% as singletons. The sequencing input was PBMCs or T cells enriched from blood (not recorded which). This receptor was taken from a woman aged 40 to 55 with acute COVID-19.

The CDR3 DNA reads as TGTGCCAGAAGCTTGGCCGGGACAGTCTATGGCTACACCTTC. It encodes CARSLAGTVYGYTF. The V call is TRBV5-3, the J call TRBJ1-2, with 7 bases that match TRBD1. TRBV5-3 is designated an ORF whose function remains uncertain. This CDR3 has 14 amino acids. V dropped 0 bases and J dropped 4; count of bases not matched to a gene: 3.